This T cell receptor (beta chain) was identified during a study of cytomegalovirus exposure and HLA in healthy donors. The study's findings and limits: Prediction of most subjects' HLA-A and HLA-B alleles by TCR beta sequences was reportedly accurate. Associated with HLA alleles at 0.05 false discovery rate in a later analysis were about 17,000 TCR beta sequences. Links to common viral pathogens appeared, in a later analysis, for several of the most significant clusters. The study listed approximately 170 cytomegalovirus-associated TCR beta chains.

This CDR3 comprises 15 residues. The V gene's germline CDR1 is SNHLY and CDR2 FYNNEI. J gave up 10 bases and V 6 bases, and 17 bases lay outside the gene matches. 60 Vbeta and 13 Jbeta primers were used in PCR. The protocol was immunoSEQ multiplex PCR, while the TCRdb copy is restricted to in-frame clones and leaves out a portion. The sample records over 150,000 clones, 65% to 70% being singletons. This clone occurred a few times. Its antigen remains unidentified. The chain links TRBV2 to TRBJ1-2, with 7 bases identical to TRBD1. This clonotype was obtained from a woman aged 18-30 years in good health and CMV-seropositive. The sequencing input was PBMCs. CDR3 DNA: TGTGCCAGCAGACGCCGGCAATTAAACAGGGGTCCCTACACCTTC. Translation: CASRRRQLNRGPYTF.